This TCR beta chain emerged from a study of shared clonotypes between healthy human individuals. Notes on the study in general: The naive CD4 repertoires of several donors were compared, and roughly 5.1% of clonotypes were shared.

The table came from immunoSEQ multiplex PCR; TCRdb's copy has only in-frame clones and leaves some out. The sample has some 2,500,000 clones; 80% to 95% are singletons. V lost 5 bases and J 0 bases, leaving 2 bases between the germline ends. There are 12 residues in the CDR3. CDR1 and CDR2 (germline): KGHSH, LQKENI. This clone was observed a few times. The antigen remains unidentified. Other DNA variants within this sample encode the same CDR3. The sequenced material came from naive CD4+ T cells from PBMCs. Subset of the sample: CD45RA+ positively selected. The V and J genes are TRBV18 and TRBJ1-5, with D uncertain. This TCR derives from a man aged 18 to 35 in good health. Some clones in this sample may be carry-over from other donors' samples. The DNA of the CDR3 is TGTGCCAGCTCAGCTAGCAATCAGCCCCAGCATTTT. Translation gives CASSASNQPQHF.